A selection of T cell receptor beta chains follows, all from one sample in a study of cytomegalovirus exposure and HLA in healthy donors. Method: immunoSEQ multiplex PCR; TCRdb's copy keeps in-frame clones and lacks some. The repertoire holds 200,000 to 250,000 clones, with just over 90% as singletons. The sequenced material came from PBMCs. The source is a woman aged 18 to 35 in good health and CMV-seronegative. The CDR3 runs from the conserved cysteine through the conserved F or W. Each record gives: V gene, D gene, clone size, J gene, CDR3 protein, CDR3 DNA. The D gene is left open where the match is weak. A row's size may be missing; if present it is once, few, many or a size class.

v_call: TRBV19; d_call: NA; clone_size: NA; j_call: TRBJ2-2; cdr3_aa: CASRPQARELFF; cdr3_nt: TGTGCCAGTAGACCCCAGGCCCGGGAGCTGTTTTTT
v_call: TRBV5-1; d_call: TRBD1; clone_size: NA; j_call: TRBJ2-7; cdr3_aa: CASSLGQGAFYEQYF; cdr3_nt: TGCGCCAGCAGCCTAGGACAGGGGGCCTTTTACGAGCAGTACTTC
v_call: TRBV5-1; d_call: NA; clone_size: NA; j_call: TRBJ2-1; cdr3_aa: CASSLSGGRGYNEQFF; cdr3_nt: TGCGCCAGCAGCTTGTCCGGGGGTCGGGGTTACAATGAGCAGTTCTTC
v_call: TRBV19; d_call: NA; clone_size: NA; j_call: TRBJ2-3; cdr3_aa: CASREVSTDTQYF; cdr3_nt: TGTGCCAGTCGGGAAGTTAGCACAGATACGCAGTATTTT
v_call: TRBV11-3; d_call: TRBD1; clone_size: NA; j_call: TRBJ2-1; cdr3_aa: CASSRLGQTYNEQFF; cdr3_nt: TGTGCCAGCAGCCGACTGGGACAGACCTACAATGAGCAGTTCTTC
v_call: TRBV7-2; d_call: NA; clone_size: many; j_call: TRBJ1-6; cdr3_aa: CASSLDKRSNSPLHF; cdr3_nt: TGTGCCAGCAGCTTAGATAAACGGAGTAATTCACCCCTCCACTTT
v_call: TRBV18; d_call: NA; clone_size: NA; j_call: TRBJ2-1; cdr3_aa: CASSPRGQNYNEQFF; cdr3_nt: TGTGCCAGCTCACCACGTGGGCAGAACTACAATGAGCAGTTCTTC
v_call: TRBV27; d_call: TRBD2; clone_size: NA; j_call: TRBJ2-1; cdr3_aa: CASSRGTSGSYNEQFF; cdr3_nt: TGTGCCAGCAGTCGGGGGACTAGCGGTTCCTACAATGAGCAGTTCTTC
v_call: TRBV5-1; d_call: TRBD1; clone_size: NA; j_call: TRBJ1-5; cdr3_aa: CASSLGTGWNQPQHF; cdr3_nt: TGCGCCAGCAGCTTGGGGACAGGGTGGAATCAGCCCCAGCATTTT
v_call: TRBV7-8; d_call: TRBD1; clone_size: NA; j_call: TRBJ1-2; cdr3_aa: CASSLLSRTGGLNYGYTF; cdr3_nt: TGTGCCAGCAGCTTGCTCTCCCGGACAGGGGGCCTAAACTATGGCTACACCTTC
v_call: TRBV6-5; d_call: NA; clone_size: NA; j_call: TRBJ1-2; cdr3_aa: CASSYVGGGYTF; cdr3_nt: TGTGCCAGCAGTTACGTCGGTGGTGGCTACACCTTC
v_call: TRBV30; d_call: NA; clone_size: NA; j_call: TRBJ1-2; cdr3_aa: CAWSVGAGQNYGYTF; cdr3_nt: TGTGCCTGGAGTGTAGGTGCGGGGCAAAACTATGGCTACACCTTC
v_call: TRBV28; d_call: NA; clone_size: few; j_call: TRBJ1-6; cdr3_aa: CASSSTGLSLHF; cdr3_nt: TGTGCCAGCAGTTCAACAGGGTTGTCCCTCCACTTT
v_call: TRBV6-1; d_call: TRBD2; clone_size: NA; j_call: TRBJ2-1; cdr3_aa: CASNPSGISYNEQFF; cdr3_nt: TGTGCCAGCAATCCGAGCGGGATCTCCTACAATGAGCAGTTCTTC
v_call: TRBV7-3; d_call: TRBD1; clone_size: NA; j_call: TRBJ2-3; cdr3_aa: CASSFTGASTDTQYF; cdr3_nt: TGTGCCAGCAGTTTTACAGGGGCAAGCACAGATACGCAGTATTTT
v_call: TRBV18; d_call: NA; clone_size: NA; j_call: TRBJ1-3; cdr3_aa: CASSREGRRISDTIYF; cdr3_nt: TGTGCCAGCTCACGAGAAGGGAGGCGTATATCGGACACCATATATTTT
v_call: TRBV5-1; d_call: TRBD2; clone_size: NA; j_call: TRBJ2-3; cdr3_aa: CASSFNGLAGSTDTQYF; cdr3_nt: TGCGCCAGCAGCTTCAACGGACTAGCGGGTAGCACAGATACGCAGTATTTT
v_call: TRBV6-5; d_call: TRBD2; clone_size: few; j_call: TRBJ2-4; cdr3_aa: CASSFERGLAKNIQYF; cdr3_nt: TGTGCCAGCAGTTTCGAGCGGGGTCTAGCCAAAAACATTCAGTACTTC
v_call: TRBV13; d_call: NA; clone_size: NA; j_call: TRBJ2-2; cdr3_aa: CASSRPTGELFF; cdr3_nt: TGTGCCAGCAGCCGTCCCACCGGGGAGCTGTTTTTT
v_call: TRBV29-1; d_call: NA; clone_size: NA; j_call: TRBJ2-7; cdr3_aa: CSVVRGYSYEQYF; cdr3_nt: TGCAGCGTTGTGCGGGGATACTCCTACGAGCAGTACTTC
v_call: TRBV5-4; d_call: NA; clone_size: NA; j_call: TRBJ1-3; cdr3_aa: CASSLGGRGIPGNTIYF; cdr3_nt: TGTGCCAGCAGCTTGGGGGGCAGGGGTATTCCTGGAAACACCATATATTTT
v_call: TRBV30; d_call: NA; clone_size: NA; j_call: TRBJ1-5; cdr3_aa: CAWSAGVLSNQPQHF; cdr3_nt: TGTGCCTGGAGTGCGGGAGTTCTCTCCAATCAGCCCCAGCATTTT
v_call: TRBV5-1; d_call: TRBD2; clone_size: once; j_call: TRBJ2-3; cdr3_aa: CASSSGLAGGPDTQYF; cdr3_nt: TGCGCCAGCAGCTCGGGACTAGCGGGAGGTCCAGATACGCAGTATTTT
v_call: TRBV30; d_call: NA; clone_size: NA; j_call: TRBJ2-3; cdr3_aa: CAWSFSAPDTQYF; cdr3_nt: TGTGCCTGGAGTTTTAGCGCCCCAGATACGCAGTATTTT
v_call: TRBV7-6; d_call: NA; clone_size: NA; j_call: TRBJ2-1; cdr3_aa: CASSSRLVLPFNEQFF; cdr3_nt: TGTGCCAGCAGCTCCCGACTGGTTCTTCCGTTCAATGAGCAGTTCTTC
v_call: TRBV5-6; d_call: NA; clone_size: NA; j_call: TRBJ2-7; cdr3_aa: CASSAPGTGDWEYWYEQYF; cdr3_nt: TGTGCCAGCAGCGCGCCCGGGACGGGGGATTGGGAGTACTGGTACGAGCAGTACTTC
v_call: TRBV4-1; d_call: TRBD2; clone_size: once; j_call: TRBJ2-1; cdr3_aa: CASSQARVDTLAGRRNEQFF; cdr3_nt: TGCGCCAGCAGCCAAGCGCGGGTGGACACCCTAGCGGGAAGGCGGAATGAGCAGTTCTTC
v_call: TRBV19; d_call: NA; clone_size: NA; j_call: TRBJ2-3; cdr3_aa: CASTLVGTSTDTQYF; cdr3_nt: TGTGCCAGTACGCTTGTAGGGACTAGCACAGATACGCAGTATTTT
v_call: TRBV29-1; d_call: NA; clone_size: NA; j_call: TRBJ2-1; cdr3_aa: CRRGPALSSYNEQFF; cdr3_nt: TGCAGGCGGGGGCCAGCCCTGAGCTCCTACAATGAGCAGTTCTTC
v_call: TRBV19; d_call: NA; clone_size: once; j_call: TRBJ1-4; cdr3_aa: CASSPNSATNEKLFF; cdr3_nt: TGTGCCAGTAGTCCGAACAGTGCAACTAATGAAAAACTGTTTTTT
v_call: TRBV5-1; d_call: NA; clone_size: once; j_call: TRBJ1-1; cdr3_aa: CASSLEGLEAFF; cdr3_nt: TGCGCCAGCAGCTTGGAGGGGCTTGAAGCTTTCTTT